This is a list of T cell receptor beta chains from one sample in a study of T cell responses to AZD1222 COVID-19 vaccine. Profiled with immunoSEQ multiplex PCR; TCRdb holds only in-frame clones, not every one. The sample has 130,000 to 150,000 clones, roughly 88% seen once. The material was peripheral blood, obtained on day 0 of AZD1222 vaccination. The receptors were sampled from an adult in good health. Both conserved end residues are part of each CDR3. Fields, in order: V gene, clone size, D gene, J gene, CDR3 DNA, CDR3 protein. A D gene is named only where the DNA matches it firmly. Size is stated for part of the rows, as once, few or many counts, or as a class when the clone is expanded.

>TRBV11-3|-|TRBD1|TRBJ2-5
TGTGCCAGCAGCGAACAGGGGGCCGGGGTGACCCAGTACTTC
CASSEQGAGVTQYF
>TRBV14|-|-|TRBJ1-1
TGTGCCAGCAGTCAGAGCACTGAAGCTTTCTTT
CASSQSTEAFF
>TRBV6-5|-|-|TRBJ2-7
TGTGCCAGCAGCCCAGGAGCCTACGAGCAGTACTTC
CASSPGAYEQYF
>TRBV27|-|TRBD2|TRBJ2-3
TGTGCCAGCACCGCCCTCAGGCGGGGGTTCACAGATACGCAGTATTTT
CASTALRRGFTDTQYF
>TRBV6-5|-|-|TRBJ1-2
TGTGCCAGCAGTTACGTCGCAGCTAACTATGGCTACACCTTC
CASSYVAANYGYTF
>TRBV9|few|-|TRBJ2-2
TGTGCCAGCAGCGTAACCGGGGAGCTGTTTTTT
CASSVTGELFF
>TRBV7-9|-|-|TRBJ1-5
TGTGCCAGCAGCCTTGGACACAACAATCAGCCCCAGCATTTT
CASSLGHNNQPQHF
>TRBV7-9|-|TRBD1|TRBJ1-1
TGTGCCAGCAGCTCCGGACAGGGGGCGTACACTGAAGCTTTCTTT
CASSSGQGAYTEAFF
>TRBV6-1|-|-|TRBJ2-2
TGTGCCAGCAGTGAAGGACAGTTGAACACCGGGGAGCTGTTTTTT
CASSEGQLNTGELFF
>TRBV4-1|-|-|TRBJ1-2
TGCGCCAGCAGCCAACGCGAGGCAGGAGCTAACTATGGCTACACCTTC
CASSQREAGANYGYTF
>TRBV3-1/TRBV3-2|-|-|TRBJ1-2
TGTGCCAGCAGCCCAGAACGGTTCGTCTATGGCTACACCTTC
CASSPERFVYGYTF
>TRBV7-3|-|-|TRBJ2-1
TGTGCCAGCAGCCCCCCTGGACTGGGCAGCTCCTACAATGAGCAGTTCTTC
CASSPPGLGSSYNEQFF
>TRBV28|-|-|TRBJ1-5
TGTGCCAGCATTCGACCGGGCGCAGAGGGCAATCAGCCCCAGCATTTT
CASIRPGAEGNQPQHF
>TRBV15|-|-|TRBJ1-5
TGTGCCACCAGCTCTCGGACGGGCGACGGGCCCCAGCATTTT
CATSSRTGDGPQHF
>TRBV3-1/TRBV3-2|-|-|TRBJ1-2
TGTGCCAGCAGCCAAGATCTGATGGGAACGAACTATGGCTACACCTTC
CASSQDLMGTNYGYTF
>TRBV7-9|-|-|TRBJ2-3
TGTGCCAGCAGCTCAGAGGGAGATACGCAGTATTTT
CASSSEGDTQYF
>TRBV4-1|-|TRBD2|TRBJ2-3
TGCGCCAGCAGCCAAGGGGTATCGCGGGGGGCGGATACGCAGTATTTT
CASSQGVSRGADTQYF
>TRBV2|-|-|TRBJ1-2
TGTGCCAGCAGTAGGAGGGGACCGGACTATGGCTACACCTTC
CASSRRGPDYGYTF